The 4 T cell receptor beta chains presented below share a single source sample, sequenced in a study of tumor-infiltrating lymphocytes in localized non-small cell lung cancer. Using immunoSEQ multiplex PCR, the repertoire was profiled, and TCRdb retains in-frame clones only, with some absent. Here the sample spans fewer than 3,500 clones, under 55% being singletons. The specimen sequenced was uninvolved lung tissue not adjacent to the tumor. The receptors stem from a human donor with non-small cell lung cancer.

This rearrangement joins TRBV7-3 to TRBJ1-6, with D hard to call. Germline CDR1 reads SGHTA; CDR2 reads FQGTGA. With 4 bases removed from V and 0 bases from J, the gap between germline ends came to 19 bases. The CDR3 length is 19 residues. The CDR3 nucleotides read TGTGCCAGCAGCTCGATAGGACGGGAGGAAGGCTCCTATAATTCACCCCTCCACTTT. Residues: CASSSIGREEGSYNSPLHF.

This CDR3 reads CSVRGVAGGGYEQYF. As DNA, the CDR3 is TGCAGCGTCCGTGGGGTAGCGGGAGGGGGTTACGAGCAGTACTTC. The chain combines TRBV29-1 with TRBJ2-7, with 11 bases lining up with TRBD2. The length of the CDR3 is 15 residues. The V gene's germline CDR1 is SQVTM and CDR2 ANQGSEA. J lost 4 bases, V lost 6 bases, and 11 bases had no gene match.

V and J are TRBV6-5 and TRBJ2-7; 9 nucleotides match TRBD2. CDR1 is MNHEY, CDR2 SVGAGI, per germline. This CDR3 contains 14 residues. V dropped 6 bases and J dropped 7; count of bases not matched to a gene: 10. The CDR3 bases are TGTGCCAGCAGCCCGGCCCCTAGCGGGGAGGAGCAGTACGTC. Translating it yields CASSPAPSGEEQYV.

V and J are TRBV5-1 and TRBJ1-2, with D tentatively TRBD1 (6 bases). Germline CDR1 reads SGHRS; CDR2 reads YFSETQ. Trimming removed 7 bases at V and 5 bases at J, with 21 bases between. This CDR3 contains 15 residues. The CDR3 protein is CASHSDGGGGYGYTF. The CDR3 DNA reads as TGCGCCAGCCACTCCGACGGGGGCGGGGGTTATGGCTACACCTTC.